This TCR beta chain was found in a study of blood T cells in healthy people across ages (dated by TCRdb to the mid-2010s). Background on the whole study: Template switching captured roughly one uniquely barcoded TCR beta cDNA molecule per two T cells in model experiments. Age-related changes in TCR beta repertoire diversity were measured in the study by deep sequencing normalized with unique cDNA molecular identifiers. The donors were split into four age groups: young (average about 16 years), middle-aged (roughly 42), aged (62) and long-lived (about 74). To avoid experimental bias, donors of different ages were randomly spread across the sequencing lanes. Using the same blood draw, the study looked at two additional independent replicas of 1 million unique cDNA reads for two donors, one aged 18 to 30 and the other aged 80 or older.

The donors were 40 or so Caucasian individuals from Russia, aged about 6 to 95 years, who were systemically healthy. About 9.8 milliliters of peripheral blood were drawn from each donor into EDTA-treated Vacutainer tubes. Ficoll-Paque density-gradient centrifugation was used to isolate PBMCs, with at least 6 million obtained per sample. Trizol reagent was used to extract total RNA from the PBMCs, yielding at least 6 micrograms per sample. The percentages of naive CD45RAhigh/CD27high T cells were determined by flow cytometry on a PBMC aliquot from every donor. Study-wide conclusions, independent of this receptor: Donor CMV infection status was unknown, potentially confounding age-related changes in expanded clonotypes. The percentage of naive T cells measured by flow cytometry correlated strongly with observed TCR beta diversity. As age increased, observed TCR beta diversity per million T cells dropped in a roughly linear way, and a significant reduction was already evident by age roughly 36. Compared with the aged group, the long-lived group had more naive CD4+ T cells, fewer expanded clones and increased TCR diversity, suggesting age selection. Estimates of total diversity based on one million sequenced T cells were regarded as lower bounds and as underestimates. Conclusive comparison of naive and antigen-experienced compartments was prevented by the profiling of bulk unsorted PBMCs.

With regard to this clonotype: Its antigen is not yet known. There are no base qualities to consult, and no much larger clone falls within one base.

Measured from the cysteine to the phenylalanine, the CDR3 is 16 residues long. Only CDR3 DNA remains: 48 bases, in frame from the first base. V is shortened by 3 bases, J by 0 bases, and the region joining them spans 14 bases. CDR1 and CDR2 (KGHSH, LQKENI) derive from the germline V gene. The library was produced with 5' RACE. Sequencing was carried out with an Illumina HiSeq 2500. A second PCR of about 6 to 11 cycles was performed with a sample-barcoded 5' primer and a J-beta primer mix. A template-switch 5' adaptor carrying 12 random nucleotides introduced a unique molecular identifier onto each TCR beta cDNA molecule. Each sample yielded at least 2.5 million CDR3-containing paired-end reads. First-strand cDNA synthesis was performed from all RNA using the Mint cDNA synthesis kit, with priming by a TRBC-specific oligonucleotide. Following uracil-DNA glycosylase treatment, a first 18-cycle PCR with universal primers M1SS and BC2_uni_R was performed on all cDNA. Regarding the original processing steps: For normalization, 1 million high-quality reads, each with a distinct molecular identifier, were randomly selected from each sample. Reads with shared molecular identifiers were discarded instead of being binned into consensus sequences. MiTCR, set to a Q25 quality threshold and the strictest error-elimination algorithm, was used for CDR3 identification, clonotype clustering and error correction. A nonparametric unseen species model with Euler transformation was used to estimate a lower bound on total TCR beta diversity. In-frame beta chains were kept once TCRdb had trimmed the public reads at Q25 with fastp and called clones with MiXCR. Rows with one shared CDR3 protein collapse into an entry with the most common genes and DNA. V and J calls and clone size were set by TCRdb, not the authors. Here the sample has around 1.5 million distinct CDR3 sequences; approximately 32% occur a single time. The biggest ten clones account for roughly 10% of the sample.

Sequenced: blood. The origin of this receptor is a woman younger than 45 in good health. The rearrangement combines TRBV18 with TRBJ1-2; the D segment cannot be called with confidence. The CDR3 region has the sequence CASSPNPGKTNYGYTF. The sequenced DNA is TGTGCCAGCTCACCGAACCCTGGGAAGACTAACTATGGCTACACCTTC.